The 23 T cell receptor beta chains below all came from one sample that was sequenced in a study of OX40 agonist ivuxolimab in advanced cancers. TCRdb's copy holds only in-frame clones and misses some; the assay was immunoSEQ multiplex PCR. Among some 64,000 clones listed, roughly 86% were seen once. The sample consisted of CD4+ or CD8+ T cells sorted from blood, taken in a trial of the OX40 agonist ivuxolimab. The source is an adult with an advanced solid tumor such as melanoma, head and neck, liver or kidney cancer.

The chain combines TRBV5-8 with TRBJ2-3; no firm D call. V was trimmed by 5 bases and J by 4 bases, leaving 17 bases between them. This CDR3 spans 15 amino acids. Germline V CDR1 and CDR2: SGHTS, YDEGEE. The CDR3 reads CASRSGRWKADTQYF. Here the CDR3 DNA reads TGTGCCAGCAGATCTGGTCGCTGGAAGGCAGATACGCAGTATTTT.

The chain uses TRBV10-3 and TRBJ1-1; D is uncertain. The length of the CDR3 is 14 residues. Germline values: CDR1 ENHRY, CDR2 SYGVKD. V gave up 5 bases and J gave up 1 base, with 11 bases separating them. The CDR3 nucleotides are TGTGCCATCAGTTTAGAGGCAGGGAACACTGAAGCTTTCTTT. Its protein product is CAISLEAGNTEAFF.

This clone was counted only a few times. This rearrangement joins TRBV19 to TRBJ1-3; D is unresolved. The CDR3 spans 15 residues. Germline lookup yields CDR1 LNHDA and CDR2 SQIVND (reference sequence). The V gene lost 5 bases and the J gene lost 0 bases, with 11 bases spanning the gap. CDR3 coding DNA: TGTGCCAGTAGTGCCCAGAGAAGCTCTGGAAACACCATATATTTT. Residues: CASSAQRSSGNTIYF.

The rearrangement uses TRBV7-2 and TRBJ2-3, with D maybe TRBD2 (6 bases). CDR1 is SGHTA and CDR2 is FQGNSA in the germline V gene. The CDR3 has 15 residues. Trimming took 5 bases from V and 4 from J, leaving 16 bases between them. The CDR3 protein is CASSPHWTTPDTQYF. The CDR3 nucleotides read TGTGCCAGCAGCCCCCACTGGACTACCCCAGATACGCAGTATTTT.

V gene TRBV6-6 combines with J gene TRBJ1-4, with TRBD1 as a possible D gene (6 bases). Trimming took off 6 bases at V and 11 bases at J, with 19 bases between the two ends. This CDR3 comprises 14 residues. CDR1 is MNHNY, CDR2 SVGAGI, per germline (reference sequence). CDR3 region: CASRHLQGGLKLFF. The CDR3 region has the DNA TGTGCCAGCAGGCACCTACAAGGGGGACTTAAACTGTTTTTT.

The rearrangement uses TRBV7-8 and TRBJ2-5; 11 bases are shared with TRBD2. After removal of 5 bases from V and 5 bases from J, the junction contained 13 bases not matched to a gene. Looked up from germline, CDR1 is SGHVS and CDR2 is FQNEAQ. CDR3 size: 17 residues. CDR3 nucleotide sequence: TGTGCCAGCAGCGATGGGACTAGCGGTGGGCCGCGTGAGACCCAGTACTTC. Protein product: CASSDGTSGGPRETQYF.

Here the CDR3 DNA reads TGTGCCAGCAGCCTCATAGCGGGCGCGAACACCGGGGAGCTGTTTTTT. Translated, it gives CASSLIAGANTGELFF. The chain combines TRBV11-2 with TRBJ2-2; 7 positions match TRBD2. The V gene's germline CDR1 is SGHAT and CDR2 FQNNGV. The trim removed 5 bases at V and 0 bases at J, leaving 6 bases unmatched. CDR3 length: 16 amino acids.

V and J are TRBV5-4 and TRBJ2-1, with 9 bases fitting TRBD2. Germline CDR1 is SGHNT and CDR2 is YYREEE (reference sequence). Losses at the gene ends were 0 bases for V and 7 bases for J; bases not matched to a gene: 8. There are 16 residues in the CDR3. The CDR3 sequence: CASSLVVLAGVNEQFF. The CDR3, as DNA: TGTGCCAGCAGCTTGGTGGTTTTAGCGGGAGTAAATGAGCAGTTCTTC.

The CDR3 protein is CAISDPGQGRDTQYF. The CDR3 nucleotides are TGTGCCATCAGTGACCCGGGACAGGGGAGGGATACGCAGTATTTT. The chain joins TRBV10-3 to TRBJ2-3; 10 positions match TRBD1. CDR1 and CDR2 (germline): ENHRY, SYGVKD. This CDR3 is 15 amino acids long. The trim removed 3 bases at V and 6 bases at J, leaving 6 bases unmatched.

V gene TRBV5-6 combines with J gene TRBJ2-7; no reliable D call. Between the trimmed V and J ends, which lost 0 bases and 3 bases, there was a span of 10 bases. Germline CDR1 reads SGHDT; CDR2 reads YYEEEE. This CDR3 has 14 amino acids. CDR3 residues: CASSLEDPIYEQYF. The CDR3 DNA is TGTGCCAGCAGCTTGGAAGATCCGATCTACGAGCAGTACTTC. Variable domain in full (rest from reference TRBV5-6 and TRBJ2-7): DAGVTQSPTHLIKTRGQQVTLRCSPKSGHDTVSWYQQALGQGPQFIFQYYEEEERQRGNFPDRFSGHQFPNYSSELNVNALLLGDSALYLCASSLEDPIYEQYFGPGTRLTVT.

This clone is a singleton in its sample. The rearrangement links TRBV28 to TRBJ2-5; D is unclear. The CDR3 covers 10 residues. V lost 11 bases and J 4 bases, leaving 8 bases between the germline ends. Germline CDR1 is MDHEN and CDR2 is SYDVKM. The CDR3 coding sequence is TGTGCCCACGGGCGAGAGACCCAGTACTTC. Its translation: CAHGRETQYF.

The genes are TRBV6-1 and TRBJ2-5; 7 bases match TRBD2. V lost 4 bases and J lost 2; bases outside the gene matches: 1. The germline V gene has CDR1 MNHNS and CDR2 SASEGT. The CDR3 contains 13 residues. The CDR3 nucleotides are TGTGCCAGCAGTGTACTAGCGCAAGAGACCCAGTACTTC. Its translation is CASSVLAQETQYF.

This chain links TRBV7-3 with TRBJ2-1; 7 nucleotides match TRBD1. From germline, CDR1 is SGHTA and CDR2 FQGTGA. V lost 2 bases and J lost 9; bases outside the gene matches: 7. This CDR3 is 14 amino acids long. The CDR3 loop is CASSLFPRQGEQFF. CDR3 bases: TGTGCCAGCAGCTTATTCCCCCGACAGGGTGAGCAGTTCTTC.

The rearrangement uses TRBV7-8 and TRBJ2-3; tentatively, D is TRBD1 or TRBD2 (6 bases each). CDR3 length: 14 residues. V lost 5 bases to trimming and J lost 6 bases, with 15 bases between them. Germline assignment: CDR1 SGHVS and CDR2 FQNEAQ. The CDR3 here is CASSIQGSGDTQYF. CDR3 DNA sequence: TGTGCCAGCAGCATACAGGGCAGCGGGGATACGCAGTATTTT.

The chain uses TRBV19 and TRBJ2-1, with 8 bases that match TRBD2. The V gene end was trimmed by 0 bases and the J gene end by 7 bases; junction bases not matched to a gene: 8. The germline CDR1 and CDR2 sequences are LNHDA and SQIVND (reference sequence). This CDR3 is 16 amino acids long. For the CDR3, the DNA is TGTGCCAGTAGTATAGATGGTAGCGGGATAAGAAATGAGCAGTTCTTC. Residues: CASSIDGSGIRNEQFF.

In this sample, this clone turned up once. The chain uses TRBV7-6 and TRBJ1-1; D gene uncertain. Deletions cut 1 base from V and 5 bases from J, with 14 bases between. Germline V gives CDR1 SGHVS, CDR2 FNYEAQ. The CDR3 runs to 15 residues. CDR3 nucleotide sequence: TGTGCCAGCAGCTTAGAAACAGCGATCGAAACTGAAGCTTTCTTT. This gives the protein CASSLETAIETEAFF.

J is TRBJ1-5 and V is TRBV18; TRBD1 might be the D (5 bases). The CDR3 has 15 amino acids. Germline values: CDR1 KGHSH, CDR2 LQKENI. The V end lost 1 base, the J end lost 10 bases, and 17 bases lay between the germline ends. CDR3 amino acids: CASSPRDGGLDPQHF. Here the CDR3 DNA reads TGTGCCAGCTCACCACGCGACGGGGGGTTGGATCCCCAGCATTTT. The full variable domain, its missing parts supplied by reference TRBV18 and TRBJ1-5, is NAGVMQNPRHLVRRRGQEARLRCSPMKGHSHVYWYRQLPEEGLKFMVYLQKENIIDESGMPKERFSAEFPKEGPSILRIQQVVRGDSAAYFCASSPRDGGLDPQHFGDGTRLSIL.

The chain uses TRBV9 and TRBJ2-3; D is unresolved. Germline V gene lookup returns CDR1 SGDLS and CDR2 YYNGEE. The CDR3 loop spans 13 amino acids. V was shortened by 3 bases and J by 2 bases, with 7 bases between the two germline ends. The CDR3 spells CASSGPSTDTQYF. The CDR3 DNA reads as TGTGCCAGCAGCGGCCCTTCCACAGATACGCAGTATTTT.

V is TRBV19 and J is TRBJ1-2; 9 nucleotides line up with TRBD1. Germline-derived CDR1 and CDR2 are LNHDA and SQIVND (reference sequence). J lost 6 bases, V lost 5 bases, and 10 bases had no gene match. The CDR3 sequence is 15 residues long. CDR3 in amino acids: CASSGAVWTGDGYTF. CDR3 nucleotides: TGTGCCAGTAGTGGCGCGGTCTGGACAGGGGATGGCTACACCTTC.

This clone was detected only once. This sequence joins TRBV7-9 and TRBJ1-1; possible D gene TRBD1, 5 bases. This CDR3 region has 14 residues. Looked up from germline, CDR1 is SEHNR and CDR2 is FQNEAQ (reference sequence). The V end was cut by 4 bases, the J end by 3 bases, with 12 bases between. CDR3 amino acids: CASSSGRGYTEAFF. CDR3 DNA: TGTGCCAGCAGCTCGGGGCGCGGGTACACTGAAGCTTTCTTT.

The chain couples TRBV6-5 to TRBJ2-2; no definite D call. CDR1 is MNHEY, CDR2 SVGAGI, per germline. This CDR3 is built from 14 residues. V gave up 5 bases and J gave up 2 bases, with 9 bases separating them. The CDR3 nucleotides read TGTGCCAGCAGTCAGGACCATAACACCGGGGAGCTGTTTTTT. Protein product: CASSQDHNTGELFF.

V usage is TRBV19 and J usage is TRBJ2-2; no clear D gene. V was trimmed by 5 bases and J by 4 bases, leaving 8 bases between them. From germline, CDR1 is LNHDA and CDR2 SQIVND (reference sequence). This CDR3 comprises 13 residues. CDR3 nucleotides: TGTGCCAGTAGTTCCCCCGGCACCGGGGAGCTGTTTTTT. This encodes CASSSPGTGELFF.

The chain has TRBV28 and TRBJ1-4, with TRBD1 identical over 9 bases. The germline CDR1 and CDR2 sequences are MDHEN and SYDVKM. V was clipped by 5 bases and J by 7 bases; unmatched bases: 17. The CDR3 has 18 residues. The CDR3 coding sequence is TGTGCCAGCAGTACACCGGGACAGGGTTTCGGCGGAGCTGAAAAACTGTTTTTT. It is translated as CASSTPGQGFGGAEKLFF. The full variable domain, in which reference TRBV28 and TRBJ1-4 provide the parts outside the CDR3, is DVKVTQSSRYLVKRTGEKVFLECVQDMDHENMFWYRQDPGLGLRLIYFSYDVKMKEKGDIPEGYSVSREKKERFSLILESASTNQTSMYLCASSTPGQGFGGAEKLFFGSGTQLSVL.